This T cell receptor (beta chain) emerged from a study of cytomegalovirus exposure and HLA in healthy donors. Study-wide findings and caveats: Rare TCR sequences predominated, though certain public TCRs were found in many donors.

Clones were sequenced by immunoSEQ multiplex PCR, and TCRdb holds only the in-frame ones, with some missing. The sample includes about 220,000 clones, approximately 86% of them seen just once. Concerning this clone: Its antigen is unidentified.

The germline gives CDR1 SGHRS, CDR2 YFSETQ. This CDR3 region has 16 residues. Trimming took 3 bases from V and 2 from J; bases not matched to a gene: 6. This chain uses TRBV5-1 with TRBJ2-2, with 8 bases fitting TRBD1. The TCR originated in a woman between 18 and 30 years old in good health and CMV-seronegative. Material for sequencing was PBMCs. CDR3 DNA: TGCGCCAGCAGCTATCAGACAGGGGCTAACACCGGGGAGCTGTTTTTT. This sequence encodes CASSYQTGANTGELFF.